This entry features one T cell receptor (beta chain) sequence. What it binds is unknown. This sample was included in a study of cytomegalovirus exposure and HLA in healthy donors. Study-level results: What was likely a sequencing artifact was a cluster of highly shared sequence variants. Cytomegalovirus status was reportedly diagnosed by the classifier with high sensitivity and specificity. What a later analysis reportedly showed was that an Asian-associated ancestry cluster had fewer N-insertions than the approximately 700-donor mean.

In the PCR, 60 Vbeta and 13 Jbeta primers were used. The assay was immunoSEQ multiplex PCR, and TCRdb's table has in-frame clones only and misses some. The specimen's table records just under 90,000 clones. CDR1 and CDR2 (germline): SGHNT, YYREEE (reference sequence). V lost 4 bases, J lost 3 bases, and 9 bases stayed unmatched. CDR3 length: 15 amino acids. The chain couples TRBV5-4 to TRBJ2-7, with 8 nucleotides matching TRBD1. The sequenced material came from PBMCs. The clonotype originates from a girl aged 5 to 17 in good health and CMV-seropositive. CDR3 sequence (DNA): TGTGCCAGCAGCACTGGGACAGGTCCTCGCTACGAGCAGTACTTC. Translation: CASSTGTGPRYEQYF.